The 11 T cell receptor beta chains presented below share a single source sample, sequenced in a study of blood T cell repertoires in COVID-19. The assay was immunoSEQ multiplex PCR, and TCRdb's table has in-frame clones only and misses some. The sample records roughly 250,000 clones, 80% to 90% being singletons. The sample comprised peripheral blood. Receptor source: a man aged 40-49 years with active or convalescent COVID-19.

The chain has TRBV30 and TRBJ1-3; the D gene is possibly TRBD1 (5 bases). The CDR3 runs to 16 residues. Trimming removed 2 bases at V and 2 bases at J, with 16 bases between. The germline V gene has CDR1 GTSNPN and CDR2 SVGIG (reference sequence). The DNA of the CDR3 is TGTGCCTGGAGTCGCGGTGGAGGGACTACTGGAAACACCATATATTTT. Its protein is CAWSRGGGTTGNTIYF.

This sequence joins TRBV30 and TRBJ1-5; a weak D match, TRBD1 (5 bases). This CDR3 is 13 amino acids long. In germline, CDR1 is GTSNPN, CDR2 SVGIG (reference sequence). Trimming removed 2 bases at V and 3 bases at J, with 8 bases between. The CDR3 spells CAWSQTDNQPQHF. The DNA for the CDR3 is TGTGCCTGGAGTCAGACAGACAATCAGCCCCAGCATTTT.

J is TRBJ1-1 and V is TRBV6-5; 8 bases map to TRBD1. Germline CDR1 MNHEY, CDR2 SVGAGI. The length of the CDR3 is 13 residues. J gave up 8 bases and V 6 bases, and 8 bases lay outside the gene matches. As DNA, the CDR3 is TGTGCCAGCAGGAATTACCAGGGGGCAGAAGCTTTCTTT. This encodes CASRNYQGAEAFF.

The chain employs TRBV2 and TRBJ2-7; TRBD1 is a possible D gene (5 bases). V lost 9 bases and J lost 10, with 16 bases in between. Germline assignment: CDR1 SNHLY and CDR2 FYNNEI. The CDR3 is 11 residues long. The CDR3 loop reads CASRTGLPQYF. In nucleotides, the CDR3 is TGTGCCAGTCGTACAGGCCTCCCTCAGTACTTC.

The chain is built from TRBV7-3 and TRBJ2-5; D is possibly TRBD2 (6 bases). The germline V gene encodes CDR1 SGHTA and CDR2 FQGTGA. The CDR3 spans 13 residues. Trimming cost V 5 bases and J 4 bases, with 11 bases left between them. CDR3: CASSRERGETQYF. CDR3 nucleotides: TGTGCCAGCAGCCGGGAGAGAGGAGAGACCCAGTACTTC.

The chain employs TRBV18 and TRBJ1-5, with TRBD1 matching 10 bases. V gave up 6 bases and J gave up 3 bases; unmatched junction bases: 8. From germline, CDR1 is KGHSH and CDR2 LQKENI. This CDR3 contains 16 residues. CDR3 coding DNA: TGTGCCAGCTCGCCGGGACAGGGGTCCCCCAATCAGCCCCAGCATTTT. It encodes CASSPGQGSPNQPQHF.

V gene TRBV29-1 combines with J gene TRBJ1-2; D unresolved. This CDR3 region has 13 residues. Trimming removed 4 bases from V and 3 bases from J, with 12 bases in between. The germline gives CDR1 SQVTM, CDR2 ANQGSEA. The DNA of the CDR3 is TGCAGCGTTGGTGGAGTCAAGGACTATGGCTACACCTTC. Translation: CSVGGVKDYGYTF.

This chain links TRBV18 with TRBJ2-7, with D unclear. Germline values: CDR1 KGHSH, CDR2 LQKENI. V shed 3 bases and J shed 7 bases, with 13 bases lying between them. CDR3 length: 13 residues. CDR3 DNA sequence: TGTGCCAGCTCACCTGGCACCTCGAGGGAGCAGTACTTC. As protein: CASSPGTSREQYF.

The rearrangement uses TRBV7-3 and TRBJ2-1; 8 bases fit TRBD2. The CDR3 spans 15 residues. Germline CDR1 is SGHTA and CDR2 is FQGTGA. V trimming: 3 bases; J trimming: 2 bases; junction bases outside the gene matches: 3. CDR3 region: CASSFSGGPYNEQFF. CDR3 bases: TGTGCCAGCAGCTTCAGCGGGGGTCCCTACAATGAGCAGTTCTTC.

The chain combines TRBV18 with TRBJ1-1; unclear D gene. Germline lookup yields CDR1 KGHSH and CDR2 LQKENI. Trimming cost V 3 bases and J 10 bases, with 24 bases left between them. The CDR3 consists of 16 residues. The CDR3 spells CASSPSRWANTLGAFF. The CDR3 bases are TGTGCCAGCTCACCTTCTCGGTGGGCGAATACACTGGGAGCTTTCTTT.

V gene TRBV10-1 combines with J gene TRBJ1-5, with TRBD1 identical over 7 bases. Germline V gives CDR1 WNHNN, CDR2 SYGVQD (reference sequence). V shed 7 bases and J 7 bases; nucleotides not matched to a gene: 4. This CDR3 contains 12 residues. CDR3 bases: TGCGCCAGCATTATACAGGGGCAGCCCCAGCATTTT. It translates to CASIIQGQPQHF.